The 8 T cell receptor beta chains reported below all come from one sample, sequenced in a study of blood T cell repertoires in COVID-19 (dated by TCRdb to about 2020). The library was prepared using the immunoSEQ multiplex PCR assay. In its TCRdb copy, this immuneACCESS table keeps in-frame sequences only and misses some clones. Where compared with another copy, unresolved V genes explain less than half of these, and the others have no known cause. Across this sample there are a few hundred thousand clones, with over 75% seen only once. The top ten clones comprise about 1.7% of the sample. The sample was PBMCs or T cells enriched from blood (not recorded which). Every receptor here comes from a man aged 40-50 years who had recovered from COVID-19.

The genes are TRBV3-1 (or the pseudogene TRBV3-2) and TRBJ2-7, with 8 nucleotides matching TRBD2. The CDR3 is 15 amino acids. Losses at the gene ends were 0 bases for V and 2 bases for J; bases not matched to a gene: 3. Per germline, CDR1 LGHDT and CDR2 YNNKEL (reference sequence). The CDR3 region has the DNA TGTGCCAGCAGCCAAGATTTGCGGGGGGCCTACGAGCAGTACTTC. It encodes CASSQDLRGAYEQYF.

The chain links TRBV4-1 to TRBJ2-5, with TRBD2 matching over 8 bases. Germline loops: CDR1 MGHRA, CDR2 YSYEKL. The CDR3 is 15 amino acids. Trimming removed 2 bases from V and 5 bases from J; junction bases left unmatched: 7. Here the CDR3 DNA reads TGCGCCAGCAGCCAACTAGCGGGTAACGGGGAGACCCAGTACTTC. Translated: CASSQLAGNGETQYF.

This rearrangement joins TRBV27 to TRBJ2-1; D not certain. The V end was cut by 4 bases, the J end by 13 bases, with 11 bases between. Germline V gene sequence: CDR1 MNHEY, CDR2 SMNVEV (reference sequence). This CDR3 comprises 11 residues. CDR3 in DNA: TGTGCCAGCAGTTCGGTCCCTTCCCAGTTCTTC. Amino acids: CASSSVPSQFF.

The rearrangement uses TRBV6-5 and TRBJ2-1; possible D gene TRBD2, 7 bases. The germline gives CDR1 MNHEY, CDR2 SVGAGI. V dropped 2 bases and J dropped 9 bases, with 14 bases sitting between them. The CDR3 consists of 14 residues. The CDR3 here is CASSYRGGKVEQFF. CDR3 DNA: TGTGCCAGCAGTTACAGGGGGGGGAAGGTTGAGCAGTTCTTC.

The gene calls are TRBV5-1 and TRBJ2-2, with D maybe TRBD2 (6 bases). Trimming removed 0 bases at V and 0 bases at J, with 9 bases between. Per germline, CDR1 SGHRS and CDR2 YFSETQ. The CDR3 is 16 residues long. The CDR3 nucleotides are TGCGCCAGCAGCTTGGAGGCGGGGACGAACACCGGGGAGCTGTTTTTT. It yields the protein CASSLEAGTNTGELFF.

This clone was seen just once. J is TRBJ2-1 and V is TRBV7-3; 8 positions match TRBD2. Looked up from germline, CDR1 is SGHTA and CDR2 is FQGTGA. The CDR3 sequence is 16 residues long. V shed 1 base, J shed 3 bases, and the junction held 5 bases outside the gene matches. The CDR3 nucleotides read TGTGCCAGCAGCTTAAACATTGCGGGGGGCTACAATGAGCAGTTCTTC. Translating gives CASSLNIAGGYNEQFF.

The gene calls are TRBV25-1 and TRBJ1-1; TRBD1 might be the D (6 bases). CDR1 is MGHDK, CDR2 SYGVNS, per germline. This CDR3 is built from 14 residues. V lost 6 bases and J 12 bases, leaving 23 bases between the germline ends. CDR3 DNA: TGTGCCAGCAGCGATGCCGGAAACAGGGTGAAGACTTTCTTT. Its protein is CASSDAGNRVKTFF.

The rearrangement joins TRBV28 to TRBJ1-4; possible D gene TRBD1, 5 bases. Deletions cut 7 bases from V and 4 bases from J, with 19 bases between. Germline-derived CDR1 and CDR2 are MDHEN and SYDVKM. The CDR3 is 16 amino acids. The CDR3: CASIPHGQGGNEKLFF. The CDR3 DNA sequence: TGTGCCAGCATCCCCCACGGGCAGGGAGGTAATGAAAAACTGTTTTTT.